Below are 12 T cell receptor beta chains sequenced from a single sample in a study of vaccination and CD4 T cells after COVID-19. Their recognized antigens are unknown. Sequencing of cultured CD4+ T cell DNA used the Oncomine TCR Beta short-read assay. Using its own MiXCR run on the PCR reads, TCRdb lists one record per CDR3 protein. The table includes about 25,000 distinct CDR3 sequences, approximately 50% detected once. Stated treatment: roughly 10-day PBMC culture with coronavirus spike peptide pools or control peptides (ViraFEST assay). The sequencing sample was made of CD4+ T cells from blood, cultured in vitro. These receptors originate from a human donor who had recovered from COVID-19.

This chain uses TRBV29-1 with TRBJ1-2; possible D gene TRBD1, 6 bases. The V and J ends lost 7 bases and 0 bases respectively, with 15 bases between them. From germline, CDR1 is SQVTM and CDR2 ANQGSEA. The CDR3 is 14 amino acids. In DNA, the CDR3 is TGCAGCGCTACGAGGACAGAAGCTAACTATGGCTACACCTTC. Its translation: CSATRTEANYGYTF.

There are a few counts of this clonotype. This chain connects TRBV6-1 to TRBJ1-5, with 9 nucleotides matching TRBD1. The CDR3 is 14 amino acids. Germline V CDR1 and CDR2: MNHNS, SASEGT. J was trimmed by 7 bases and V by 7 bases; bases with no gene match: 8. CDR3 protein: CASTEQGARQPQHF. CDR3 nucleotide sequence: TGTGCCAGCACCGAACAGGGGGCAAGACAGCCCCAGCATTTT.

This sequence joins TRBV6-5 and TRBJ2-1; TRBD2 is a possible D gene (6 bases). Germline loops: CDR1 MNHEY, CDR2 SVGAGI. This CDR3 has 13 residues. Deletions cut 0 bases from V and 15 bases from J, with 15 bases between. The CDR3 region has the DNA TGTGCCAGCAGTTACTCCGGCGACGGGGGTCCGTTCTTC. This translates into CASSYSGDGGPFF.

The chain combines TRBV6-2 or TRBV6-3 with TRBJ1-5; 7 bases fit TRBD1. This CDR3 has 16 residues. Trimming took 4 bases from V and 3 from J; bases not matched to a gene: 9. The V gene's germline CDR1 is MNHEY and CDR2 SVGEGT. In nucleotides, the CDR3 is TGTGCCAGCAGTTCCCCAGGGGGTCCCTACAATCAGCCCCAGCATTTT. It is translated as CASSSPGGPYNQPQHF.

This rearrangement joins TRBV19 to TRBJ2-3, with 9 bases lining up with TRBD1. CDR1 LNHDA and CDR2 SQIVND come from the germline V gene (reference sequence). Germline trimming cut 5 bases from V and 2 bases from J; bases unmatched to any gene: 5. The CDR3 has 15 residues. DNA for the CDR3: TGTGCCAGTAGTTGGACAGGGGACCCCACAGATACGCAGTATTTT. Translated, it gives CASSWTGDPTDTQYF.

V usage is TRBV4-2 and J usage is TRBJ1-1; D is unclear. This CDR3 has 15 amino acids. Germline CDR1 and CDR2: LGHNA and YNFKEQ. The V gene lost 0 bases and the J gene lost 4 bases, with 12 bases spanning the gap. In DNA, the CDR3 is TGTGCCAGCAGCCAAGATTATACAATGGCCACTGAAGCTTTCTTT. As protein: CASSQDYTMATEAFF.

Here the CDR3 reads CASREPASFYNEQFF. The CDR3, as DNA: TGCGCCAGCAGAGAGCCGGCTAGCTTCTACAATGAGCAGTTCTTC. V is TRBV10-2 and J is TRBJ2-1; weak D call: TRBD2 (5 bases). The CDR3 covers 15 residues. From germline, CDR1 is WSHSY and CDR2 SAAADI. Trimming left V 6 bases short and J 3 bases short, with 15 bases between.

The V and J genes are TRBV7-9 and TRBJ2-3; D unclear. The CDR3 spans 13 residues. V was pared by 5 bases and J by 1 base, with 7 bases between. Germline CDR1 and CDR2: SEHNR and FQNEAQ (reference sequence). DNA of the CDR3: TGTGCCAGCAGCGAGGCCGGCACAGATACGCAGTATTTT. Its translation: CASSEAGTDTQYF.

The chain uses TRBV6-1 and TRBJ2-5; the D is unclear. Germline CDR1 is MNHNS and CDR2 is SASEGT. Trimming cost V 8 bases and J 3 bases, with 16 bases left between them. The CDR3 runs 14 residues. For the CDR3, the DNA is TGTGCCAGCTCCTCCGTGACCCGAAAAGAGACCCAGTACTTC. Encoded protein: CASSSVTRKETQYF.

This chain connects TRBV6-1 to TRBJ1-6; 11 positions agree with TRBD1. Unmatched junction bases numbered 9, after V lost 6 bases and J lost 5 bases. The germline V gene encodes CDR1 MNHNS and CDR2 SASEGT. The CDR3 is made up of 17 amino acids. The CDR3 bases are TGTGCCAGCAGACAACCTAGGGACAGGGGGAATAATTCACCCCTCCACTTT. It encodes CASRQPRDRGNNSPLHF.

This clonotype was seen only a few times. The rearrangement links TRBV7-9 to TRBJ1-6; 7 bases match TRBD1. The CDR3 extends over 15 amino acids. J was trimmed by 5 bases and V by 4 bases; bases with no gene match: 5. Per the germline V gene, CDR1 is SEHNR and CDR2 is FQNEAQ (reference sequence). For the CDR3, the DNA is TGTGCCAGCAGCTCTATTACAGGGGATAATTCACCCCTCCACTTT. As protein: CASSSITGDNSPLHF.

The genes are TRBV20-1 and TRBJ2-3, with D perhaps TRBD1 or TRBD2 (5 bases each). The germline V gene encodes CDR1 DFQATT and CDR2 SNEGSKA (reference sequence). The CDR3 has 14 amino acids. Trimming removed 3 bases at V and 6 bases at J, with 16 bases between. Here the CDR3 reads CSARGERSPDTQYF. DNA of the CDR3: TGCAGTGCTAGGGGGGAGCGATCGCCCGATACGCAGTATTTT.